This section outlines one T cell receptor beta chain sequence together with its context. The antigen is undetermined. This CDR3 spans 12 amino acids. Germline V CDR1 and CDR2: KGHSH, LQKENI. V was clipped by 8 bases and J by 5 bases, with 10 bases between them. This sample is part of a study of beta chain features in type 1 diabetes. General study points: Researchers report that Type 1 diabetes patients had moderately but significantly shorter TCRB CDR3s across all four CD4+ subsets. Reads derived from cDNA could over-represent cells showing high TCR expression. A possible short-template PCR bias applies equally to patients and controls.

Every bit of the isolated RNA underwent reverse transcription, so sequencing read expressed TCRB transcripts. Profiled with immunoSEQ multiplex PCR; TCRdb holds only in-frame clones, not every one. The table records roughly 150,000 clones, around 10% of them present only once. V usage is TRBV18 and J usage is TRBJ2-1, with D perhaps TRBD1 or TRBD2 (5 bases each). Material for sequencing was central memory CD4+ T cells from blood. The source of this sequence is a man younger than 35 in good health. The CDR3 DNA follows: TGTGCCAGCCGTGGGGGAAACAATGAGCAGTTCTTC. Amino acids: CASRGGNNEQFF.